Presented here are 32 T cell receptor beta chains from one specimen sequenced in a study of OX40 agonist ivuxolimab in advanced cancers. Clones were read by immunoSEQ multiplex PCR, and TCRdb kept only the in-frame ones, dropping some. The repertoire includes 65,000 to 85,000 clones, approximately 90% of them detected once, and 6% to 8% sits in the top ten. This sample comprised CD4+ or CD8+ T cells sorted from blood, obtained in a trial of the OX40 agonist ivuxolimab. The origin of the receptors is an adult with an advanced solid tumor such as melanoma, head and neck, liver or kidney cancer.

The chain is built from TRBV6-5 and TRBJ1-1, with D possibly being TRBD1 (6 bases). The germline V gene encodes CDR1 MNHEY and CDR2 SVGAGI. The CDR3 sequence is 13 residues long. The V gene lost 4 bases and the J gene lost 4 bases, with 10 bases spanning the gap. CDR3 residues: CASSWDTATEAFF. CDR3 in DNA: TGTGCCAGCAGTTGGGACACAGCCACTGAAGCTTTCTTT.

J is TRBJ2-7 and V is TRBV7-8, with TRBD2 matching over 14 bases. This CDR3 has 15 residues. V lost 4 bases and J lost 2; bases outside the gene matches: 1. Germline CDR1 is SGHVS and CDR2 is FQNEAQ. CDR3 region: CASSSGLAGAYEQYF. CDR3 coding DNA: TGTGCCAGCAGCTCGGGACTAGCGGGGGCCTACGAGCAGTACTTC. Variable domain in full (rest from reference TRBV7-8 and TRBJ2-7): GAGVSQSPRYKVAKRGQDVALRCDPISGHVSLFWYQQALGQGPEFLTYFQNEAQLDKSGLPSDRFFAERPEGSVSTLKIQRTQQEDSAVYLCASSSGLAGAYEQYFGPGTRLTVT.

The chain uses TRBV9 and TRBJ2-2; no firm D call. Germline values: CDR1 SGDLS, CDR2 YYNGEE. V gave up 4 bases and J gave up 4 bases, with 17 bases separating them. The CDR3 runs 16 residues. The CDR3 loop is CASSNRIEVPTGELFF. The CDR3 DNA reads TGTGCCAGCAGCAACCGGATTGAGGTCCCCACCGGGGAGCTGTTTTTT.

This chain connects TRBV7-8 to TRBJ1-4; a possible D gene is TRBD1 (6 bases). The CDR3 spans 14 residues. Trimming shortened V by 5 bases and J by 8 bases, and 15 bases separated the two germline ends. CDR1 and CDR2 (germline): SGHVS, FQNEAQ. This chain's CDR3 is CASSDQQGREKLFF. Written as DNA, the CDR3 is TGTGCCAGCAGCGACCAGCAGGGGCGGGAAAAACTGTTTTTT.

This rearrangement joins TRBV11-2 to TRBJ2-7; no clear D gene. The CDR3 covers 15 residues. Trimming left V 2 bases short and J 0 bases short, with 11 bases between. Germline CDR1 SGHAT, CDR2 FQNNGV. CDR3 amino acids: CASSLLGFSSYEQYF. DNA of the CDR3: TGTGCCAGCAGCTTATTGGGGTTCTCCTCCTACGAGCAGTACTTC.

This clone appeared a single time. The V gene is TRBV7-6, the J gene TRBJ1-1, with 7 positions matching TRBD1. Unmatched junction bases numbered 5, after V lost 2 bases and J lost 8 bases. This CDR3 is 13 amino acids long. CDR1 and CDR2 (germline): SGHVS, FNYEAQ. The CDR3: CASSLSEDREAFF. The CDR3 DNA sequence: TGTGCCAGCAGCTTAAGTGAGGACAGGGAAGCTTTCTTT.

The J gene is TRBJ2-2, the V gene TRBV11-3, with TRBD1 as a possible D gene (6 bases). CDR3 length equals 16 residues. CDR1 is SGHNT, CDR2 YENEEA, per germline. The V end lost 5 bases, the J end lost 1 base, and 14 bases lay between the germline ends. The CDR3 nucleotides are TGTGCCAGCAGCCACCACAGGGCTGGGAACACCGGGGAGCTGTTTTTT. It codes for CASSHHRAGNTGELFF.

The gene calls are TRBV5-4 and TRBJ2-7, with 8 bases lining up with TRBD1. Germline V lookup: CDR1 SGHNT, CDR2 YYREEE (reference sequence). The J segment lost 3 bases and the V segment lost 3 bases, leaving 8 bases of the junction unmatched. The CDR3 covers 15 residues. The CDR3 is CASSWGTGEFYEQYF. As DNA, the CDR3 is TGTGCCAGCAGCTGGGGGACAGGCGAATTCTACGAGCAGTACTTC.

The chain carries TRBV7-5 and TRBJ1-1; the tabulated D call, TRBD1, remains unverified against the DNA. TRBV7-5 is classified as a pseudogene. This CDR3 has 17 amino acids. CDR3 sequence reads: CVRSLRGPLGADTEAFF. CDR3 DNA: TGTGTCAGAAGCTTAAGGGGCCCCCTAGGGGCGGACACTGAAGCTTTCTTT.

V and J are TRBV13 and TRBJ2-4, with 11 positions matching TRBD1. CDR1 and CDR2 (germline): PRHDT, FYEKMQ (reference sequence). Unmatched junction bases numbered 11, after V lost 5 bases and J lost 8 bases. The CDR3 is made up of 16 amino acids. CDR3 nucleotide sequence: TGTGCCAGCAGCCCCGGGACAGGGGGGTTTGTGGACATTCAGTACTTC. This translates into CASSPGTGGFVDIQYF.

The chain carries TRBV19 and TRBJ2-7, with 8 bases aligning to TRBD1. The CDR3 extends over 14 amino acids. Germline trimming cut 6 bases from V and 4 bases from J; bases unmatched to any gene: 8. Germline lookup yields CDR1 LNHDA and CDR2 SQIVND (reference sequence). The CDR3 coding sequence is TGTGCCAGTAGCCCAGGGGGCGCCGGGTACGAGCAGTACTTC. As protein: CASSPGGAGYEQYF.

This rearrangement joins TRBV7-9 to TRBJ2-7; D is ambiguous. The CDR3 length is 11 residues. Trimming removed 5 bases at V and 3 bases at J, with 5 bases between. CDR1 is SEHNR and CDR2 is FQNEAQ in the germline V gene (reference sequence). The CDR3 coding sequence is TGTGCCAGCAGCGCATTCTACGAGCAGTACTTC. Translated: CASSAFYEQYF.

The chain joins TRBV27 to TRBJ2-7, with a weak D call TRBD2 (5 bases). The CDR3 spans 12 residues. Germline CDR1 MNHEY, CDR2 SMNVEV (reference sequence). The V end lost 5 bases, the J end lost 4 bases, and 9 bases lay between the germline ends. CDR3 sequence reads: CASSLPGYEQYF. The DNA of the CDR3 is TGTGCCAGCAGTCTCCCGGGATACGAGCAGTACTTC.

This clone showed up just once. J is TRBJ1-1 and V is TRBV19; 7 nucleotides agree with TRBD1. There are 18 residues in the CDR3. Germline V gene data show CDR1 as LNHDA and CDR2 as SQIVND (reference sequence). V lost 2 bases to trimming and J lost 0 bases; unmatched junction nucleotides: 12. The DNA of the CDR3 is TGTGCCAGTAGTATACTGACAGGGATTAGTCACATGAACACTGAAGCTTTCTTT. Its protein is CASSILTGISHMNTEAFF.

The V and J genes are TRBV27 and TRBJ2-7; possibly TRBD1 for D (5 bases). The CDR3 loop spans 14 amino acids. Germline CDR1 MNHEY, CDR2 SMNVEV (reference sequence). The V gene lost 5 bases and the J gene lost 1 base, with 12 bases spanning the gap. In DNA form, the CDR3 reads TGTGCCAGCAGTCCGAAGACAGCTTCCTACGAGCAGTACTTC. This sequence encodes CASSPKTASYEQYF.

This chain uses TRBV7-6 with TRBJ1-2; no definite D call. The CDR3 has 17 amino acids. Per the germline V gene, CDR1 is SGHVS and CDR2 is FNYEAQ. V dropped 1 base and J dropped 2 bases, with 17 bases sitting between them. The CDR3 DNA sequence: TGTGCCAGCAGCTTAGGAGCAGTCTGGACGGACAACTATGGCTACACCTTC. As protein: CASSLGAVWTDNYGYTF.

This rearrangement joins TRBV7-2 to TRBJ1-1; D unresolved. Germline values: CDR1 SGHTA, CDR2 FQGNSA. V dropped 5 bases and J dropped 0 bases, with 19 bases sitting between them. There are 17 residues in the CDR3. CDR3 coding DNA: TGTGCCAGCAGCACCACACCTATGGGCCCGATGAACACTGAAGCTTTCTTT. This codes for CASSTTPMGPMNTEAFF.

J is TRBJ2-1 and V is TRBV15, with TRBD2 identical over 8 bases. The J segment lost 8 bases and the V segment lost 5 bases, leaving 8 bases of the junction unmatched. CDR3 length: 14 residues. In germline, CDR1 is LNHNV, CDR2 YYDKDF (reference sequence). The CDR3 here is CATSPGRGWDEQFF. In nucleotides, the CDR3 is TGTGCCACCAGCCCCGGGAGGGGCTGGGATGAGCAGTTCTTC.

This chain links TRBV28 with TRBJ2-3, with 11 nucleotides matching TRBD2. With 3 bases clipped from V and 3 bases from J, the junction kept 5 bases outside the gene matches. This CDR3 has 16 residues. Germline V gene data show CDR1 as MDHEN and CDR2 as SYDVKM. The CDR3 spells CASSFELAGGTDTQYF. In DNA form, the CDR3 reads TGTGCCAGCAGTTTCGAGCTAGCGGGGGGAACAGATACGCAGTATTTT.

The CDR3 sequence is CAIPWDRAAPLHF. The CDR3 region has the DNA TGTGCCATACCTTGGGACAGGGCTGCACCCCTCCACTTT. The chain carries TRBV5-6 and TRBJ1-6, with 9 bases aligning to TRBD1. This CDR3 has 13 amino acids. Germline CDR1 is SGHDT and CDR2 is YYEEEE. Trimming cost V 9 bases and J 11 bases; bases outside gene matches: 9.

The V call is TRBV9, the J call TRBJ2-3; D is unresolved. This CDR3 has 16 residues. Germline assignment: CDR1 SGDLS and CDR2 YYNGEE. Trimming removed 0 bases from V and 1 base from J, with 12 bases in between. For the CDR3, the DNA is TGTGCCAGCAGCGTAGCAATAGTTGGGGGCACAGATACGCAGTATTTT. Its protein product is CASSVAIVGGTDTQYF.

The rearrangement uses TRBV6-9 and TRBJ2-2, with a weak D call TRBD1 (5 bases). V lost 4 bases, J lost 3 bases, and 9 bases lay in between. There are 14 residues in the CDR3. Germline CDR1 is MNHGY and CDR2 is SVAAGI. The chain's CDR3 is CASSWIRDTGELFF. In DNA, the CDR3 is TGTGCCAGCAGTTGGATCAGGGACACCGGGGAGCTGTTTTTT.

This chain connects TRBV7-3 to TRBJ1-3; D possibly corresponds to TRBD1 (5 bases). Germline V gene lookup returns CDR1 SGHTA and CDR2 FQGTGA. The CDR3 runs to 15 residues. Trimming took 5 bases from V and 3 from J, leaving 14 bases between them. CDR3 protein: CASSLAQGIGNTIYF. The CDR3 nucleotides read TGTGCCAGCAGCCTCGCGCAGGGAATTGGAAACACCATATATTTT.

The chain combines TRBV7-3 with TRBJ2-3; TRBD2 aligns across 8 bases. The CDR3 sequence is 20 residues long. Germline V gene data show CDR1 as SGHTA and CDR2 as FQGTGA. V shed 1 base, J shed 2 bases, and the junction held 17 bases outside the gene matches. The CDR3 DNA reads TGTGCCAGCAGCTTAATAGGACGTGACCGGGGGGGCTGGGACACAGATACGCAGTATTTT. Amino acid sequence: CASSLIGRDRGGWDTDTQYF.

V gene TRBV12-5 combines with J gene TRBJ2-5, with D perhaps TRBD2 (6 bases). The germline CDR1 and CDR2 sequences are LGHNT and FRNRAP. V dropped 1 base and J dropped 2 bases, with 14 bases sitting between them. This CDR3 has 16 amino acids. The CDR3 sequence is CASGLANVGLQETQYF. The DNA of the CDR3 is TGTGCTAGTGGTTTGGCTAACGTGGGACTTCAAGAGACCCAGTACTTC.

This sequence joins TRBV25-1 and TRBJ2-2; perhaps TRBD1 as D (5 bases). The germline V and J ends were trimmed by 2 bases and 4 bases, with 8 bases remaining between them. This CDR3 spans 14 amino acids. Germline CDR1 and CDR2: MGHDK and SYGVNS. The DNA of the CDR3 is TGTGCCAGCAGTGAACAGGGTATCACCGGGGAGCTGTTTTTT. Protein product: CASSEQGITGELFF.

This chain uses TRBV7-9 with TRBJ2-1; D may be TRBD2 (6 bases). The V and J ends lost 1 base and 2 bases respectively, with 12 bases between them. This CDR3 has 16 residues. CDR1 and CDR2 (germline): SEHNR, FQNEAQ (reference sequence). In DNA form, the CDR3 reads TGTGCCAGCAGCTTAGTAGCGGTGGTAGCCTACAATGAGCAGTTCTTC. Its protein is CASSLVAVVAYNEQFF. The full variable domain, its missing parts supplied by reference TRBV7-9 and TRBJ2-1, is DTGVSQNPRHKITKRGQNVTFRCDPISEHNRLYWYRQTLGQGPEFLTYFQNEAQLEKSRLLSDRFSAERPKGSFSTLEIQRTEQGDSAMYLCASSLVAVVAYNEQFFGPGTRLTVL.

The rearrangement links TRBV11-3 to TRBJ2-2, with 7 bases that match TRBD2. This CDR3 has 16 residues. J lost 4 bases, V lost 3 bases, and 8 bases had no gene match. Germline CDR1 and CDR2: SGHNT and YENEEA. Here the CDR3 DNA reads TGTGCCAGCAGCTTTTCCCGGGGGGAGGGCACCGGGGAGCTGTTTTTT. Its protein product is CASSFSRGEGTGELFF.

The chain uses TRBV4-1 and TRBJ2-2, with TRBD1 identical over 8 bases. Trimming removed 1 base from V and 5 bases from J; junction bases left unmatched: 6. Germline-derived CDR1 and CDR2 are MGHRA and YSYEKL. CDR3 length: 16 amino acids. As DNA, the CDR3 is TGCGCCAGCAGCCAAGTATTGACAGGGGAAACCGGGGAGCTGTTTTTT. Amino acids: CASSQVLTGETGELFF.

The gene calls are TRBV5-6 and TRBJ2-5, with D possibly matching TRBD2 (5 bases). Trimming took 6 bases from V and 1 from J, leaving 19 bases between them. From germline, CDR1 is SGHDT and CDR2 YYEEEE. The CDR3 length is 16 residues. The CDR3 nucleotides read TGTGCCAGCACCCCCCGGTATAGCGTAATCCAAGAGACCCAGTACTTC. Amino acids: CASTPRYSVIQETQYF.

The rearrangement joins TRBV5-1 to TRBJ2-7; 9 nucleotides align to TRBD1. This CDR3 comprises 18 residues. V was pared by 1 base and J by 3 bases, with 14 bases of the junction left unmatched. CDR1 and CDR2 from the germline V gene are SGHRS and YFSETQ. The CDR3 here is CASSLPESLTGGDYEQYF. CDR3 DNA sequence: TGCGCCAGCAGCTTGCCGGAATCATTGACAGGGGGGGACTACGAGCAGTACTTC.

This rearrangement joins TRBV27 to TRBJ2-7; tentative D call: TRBD1 (5 bases). V lost 10 bases, J lost 2 bases, and 15 bases lay in between. Germline CDR1 is MNHEY and CDR2 is SMNVEV (reference sequence). This CDR3 contains 13 residues. The CDR3 loop is CATRGIAPYEQYF. In DNA form, the CDR3 reads TGTGCCACAAGGGGAATAGCCCCCTACGAGCAGTACTTC.